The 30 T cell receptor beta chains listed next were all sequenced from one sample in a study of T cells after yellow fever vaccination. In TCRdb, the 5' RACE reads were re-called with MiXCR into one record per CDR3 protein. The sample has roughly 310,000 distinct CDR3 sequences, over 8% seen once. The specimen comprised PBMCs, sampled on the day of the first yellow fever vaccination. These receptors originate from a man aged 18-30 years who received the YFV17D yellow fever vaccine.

The CDR3 DNA reads as TGCAGCGTTGACCGTCGGGGGAACACTGAAGCTTTCTTT. The encoded protein is CSVDRRGNTEAFF. This chain connects TRBV29-1 to TRBJ1-1; D is ambiguous. Germline V lookup: CDR1 SQVTM, CDR2 ANQGSEA. The CDR3 is 13 residues long. Trimming shortened V by 3 bases and J by 1 base, and 9 bases separated the two germline ends.

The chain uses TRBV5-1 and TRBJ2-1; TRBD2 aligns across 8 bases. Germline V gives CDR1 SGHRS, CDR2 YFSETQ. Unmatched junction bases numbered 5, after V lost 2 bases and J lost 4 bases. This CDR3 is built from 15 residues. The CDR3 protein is CASSFGGGPYNEQFF. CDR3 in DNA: TGCGCCAGCAGCTTCGGGGGGGGACCTTACAATGAGCAGTTCTTC.

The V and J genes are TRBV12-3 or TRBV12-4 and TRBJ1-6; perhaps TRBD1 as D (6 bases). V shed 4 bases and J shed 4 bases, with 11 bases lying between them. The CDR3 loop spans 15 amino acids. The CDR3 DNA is TGTGCCAGCAGTTACCTGGACAGATATAATTCACCCCTCCACTTT. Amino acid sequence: CASSYLDRYNSPLHF.

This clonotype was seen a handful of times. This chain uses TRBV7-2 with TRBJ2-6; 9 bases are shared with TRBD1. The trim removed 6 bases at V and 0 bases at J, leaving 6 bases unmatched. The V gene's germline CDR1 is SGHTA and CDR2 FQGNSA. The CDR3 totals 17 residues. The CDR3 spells CASRPGQGRSGANVLTF. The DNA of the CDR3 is TGTGCCAGCAGACCTGGACAGGGGCGCTCTGGGGCCAACGTCCTGACTTTC.

CDR3 bases: TGTGCCAGCAGTTTACGGGGGGCGAATCAGCCCCAGCATTTT. Translating it yields CASSLRGANQPQHF. This rearrangement joins TRBV12-3 or TRBV12-4 to TRBJ1-5; a possible D gene is TRBD1 (6 bases). The V and J ends lost 2 bases and 4 bases respectively, with 9 bases between them. The CDR3 has 14 residues.

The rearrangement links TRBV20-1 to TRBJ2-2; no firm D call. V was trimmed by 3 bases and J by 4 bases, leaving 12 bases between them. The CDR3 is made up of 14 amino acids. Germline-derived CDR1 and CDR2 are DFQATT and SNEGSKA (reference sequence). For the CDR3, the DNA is TGCAGTGCTAGCTGGGTCAGGAGCACCGGGGAGCTGTTTTTT. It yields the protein CSASWVRSTGELFF.

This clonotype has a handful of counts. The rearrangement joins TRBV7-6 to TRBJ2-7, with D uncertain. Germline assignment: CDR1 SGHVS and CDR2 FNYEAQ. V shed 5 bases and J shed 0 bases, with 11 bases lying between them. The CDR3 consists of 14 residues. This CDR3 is CASSVGRSSYEQYF. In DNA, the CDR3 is TGTGCCAGCAGCGTAGGACGTAGCTCCTACGAGCAGTACTTC.

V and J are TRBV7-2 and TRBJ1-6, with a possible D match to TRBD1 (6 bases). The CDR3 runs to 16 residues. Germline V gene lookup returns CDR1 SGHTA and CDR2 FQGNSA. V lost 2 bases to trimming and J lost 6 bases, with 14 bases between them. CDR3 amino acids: CASSLYIGGFNSPLHF. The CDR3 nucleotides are TGTGCCAGCAGCTTATACATAGGGGGATTTAATTCACCCCTCCACTTT.

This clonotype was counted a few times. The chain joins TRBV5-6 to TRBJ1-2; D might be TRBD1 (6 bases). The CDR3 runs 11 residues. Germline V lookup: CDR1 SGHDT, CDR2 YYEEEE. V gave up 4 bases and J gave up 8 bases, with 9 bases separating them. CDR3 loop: CASSQGWGYTF. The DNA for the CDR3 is TGTGCCAGCAGCCAGGGGTGGGGCTACACCTTC. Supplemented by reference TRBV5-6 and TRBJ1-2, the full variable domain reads DAGVTQSPTHLIKTRGQQVTLRCSPKSGHDTVSWYQQALGQGPQFIFQYYEEEERQRGNFPDRFSGHQFPNYSSELNVNALLLGDSALYLCASSQGWGYTFGSGTRLTVV.

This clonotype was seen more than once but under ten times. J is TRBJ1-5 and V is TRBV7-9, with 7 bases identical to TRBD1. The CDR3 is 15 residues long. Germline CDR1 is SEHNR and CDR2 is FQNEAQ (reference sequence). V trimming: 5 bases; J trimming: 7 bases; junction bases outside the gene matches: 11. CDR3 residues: CASSPLTGVGQPQHF. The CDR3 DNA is TGTGCCAGCAGCCCCCTAACAGGGGTGGGGCAGCCCCAGCATTTT.

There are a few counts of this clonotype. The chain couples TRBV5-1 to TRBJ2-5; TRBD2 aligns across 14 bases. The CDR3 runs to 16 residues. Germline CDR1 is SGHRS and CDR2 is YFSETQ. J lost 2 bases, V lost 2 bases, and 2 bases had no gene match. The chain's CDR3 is CASSFGTSGGQETQYF. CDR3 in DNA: TGCGCCAGCAGCTTCGGGACTAGCGGGGGTCAAGAGACCCAGTACTTC.

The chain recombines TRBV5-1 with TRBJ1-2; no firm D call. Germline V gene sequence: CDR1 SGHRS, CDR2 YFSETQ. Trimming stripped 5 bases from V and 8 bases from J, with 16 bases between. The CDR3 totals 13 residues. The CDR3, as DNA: TGCGCCAGCAGGACTGGCCCTATCGAGGGCTACACCTTC. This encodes CASRTGPIEGYTF. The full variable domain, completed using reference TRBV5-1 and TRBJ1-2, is KAGVTQTPRYLIKTRGQQVTLSCSPISGHRSVSWYQQTPGQGLQFLFEYFSETQRNKGNFPGRFSGRQFSNSRSEMNVSTLELGDSALYLCASRTGPIEGYTFGSGTRLTVV.

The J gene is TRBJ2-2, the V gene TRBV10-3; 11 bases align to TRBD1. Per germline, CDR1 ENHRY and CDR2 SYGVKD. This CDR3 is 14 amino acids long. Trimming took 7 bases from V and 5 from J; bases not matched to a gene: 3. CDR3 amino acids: CAITGTGGTGELFF. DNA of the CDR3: TGTGCCATCACTGGGACAGGGGGAACCGGGGAGCTGTTTTTT.

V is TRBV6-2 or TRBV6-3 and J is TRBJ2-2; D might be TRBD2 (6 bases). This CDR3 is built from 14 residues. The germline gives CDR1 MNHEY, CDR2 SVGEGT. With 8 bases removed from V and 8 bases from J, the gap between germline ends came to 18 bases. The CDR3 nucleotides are TGTGCCAGCTACGGGACTCCCTCCCGGGGGGAGCTGTTTTTT. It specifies CASYGTPSRGELFF.

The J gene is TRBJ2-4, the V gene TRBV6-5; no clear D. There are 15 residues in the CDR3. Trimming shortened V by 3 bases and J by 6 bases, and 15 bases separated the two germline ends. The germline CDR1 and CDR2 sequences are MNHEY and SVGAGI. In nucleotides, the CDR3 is TGTGCCAGCAGTTATCGGTCCGGGTGGGGAAACATTCAGTACTTC. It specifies CASSYRSGWGNIQYF.

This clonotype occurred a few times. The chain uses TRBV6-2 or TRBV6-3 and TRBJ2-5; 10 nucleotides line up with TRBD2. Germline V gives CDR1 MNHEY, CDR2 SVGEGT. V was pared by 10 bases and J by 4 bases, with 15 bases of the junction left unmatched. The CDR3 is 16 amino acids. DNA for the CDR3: TGTGCCACCCAAAACCCCCTAGCGGGGGCCCGAGAGACCCAGTACTTC. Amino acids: CATQNPLAGARETQYF.

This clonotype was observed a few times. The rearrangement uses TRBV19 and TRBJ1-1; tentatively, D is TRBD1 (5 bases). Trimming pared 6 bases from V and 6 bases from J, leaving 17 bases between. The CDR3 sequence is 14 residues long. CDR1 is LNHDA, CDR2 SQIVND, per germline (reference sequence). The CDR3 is CASRIYALGAEAFF. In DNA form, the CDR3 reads TGTGCCAGTAGGATCTATGCATTGGGGGCTGAAGCTTTCTTT.

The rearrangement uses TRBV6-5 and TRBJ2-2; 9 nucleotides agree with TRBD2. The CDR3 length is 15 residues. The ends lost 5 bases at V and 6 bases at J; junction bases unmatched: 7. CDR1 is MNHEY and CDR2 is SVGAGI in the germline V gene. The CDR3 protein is CASSHGLARPGELFF. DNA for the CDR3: TGTGCCAGCAGTCACGGACTAGCGCGGCCCGGGGAGCTGTTTTTT.

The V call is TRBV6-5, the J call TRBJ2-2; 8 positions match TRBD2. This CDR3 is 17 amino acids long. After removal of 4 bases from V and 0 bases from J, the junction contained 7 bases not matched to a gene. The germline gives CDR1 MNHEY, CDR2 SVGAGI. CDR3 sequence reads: CASSFKRGTANTGELFF. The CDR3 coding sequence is TGTGCCAGCAGTTTTAAGCGGGGGACGGCGAACACCGGGGAGCTGTTTTTT.

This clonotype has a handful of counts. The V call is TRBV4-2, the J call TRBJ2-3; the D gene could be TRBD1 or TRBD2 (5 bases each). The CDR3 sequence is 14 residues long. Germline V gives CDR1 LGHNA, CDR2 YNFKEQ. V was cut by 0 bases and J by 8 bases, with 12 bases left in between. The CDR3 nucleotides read TGTGCCAGCAGCCAAGATCGTGAGGGGCCTACGCAGTATTTT. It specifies CASSQDREGPTQYF.

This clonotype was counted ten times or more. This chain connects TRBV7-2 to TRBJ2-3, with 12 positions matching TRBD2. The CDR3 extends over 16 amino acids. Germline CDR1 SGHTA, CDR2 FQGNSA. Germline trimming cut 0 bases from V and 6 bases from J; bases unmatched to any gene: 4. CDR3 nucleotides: TGTGCCAGCAGCTTAGCGGTGACTAGCGGGGGTGATACGCAGTATTTT. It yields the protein CASSLAVTSGGDTQYF.

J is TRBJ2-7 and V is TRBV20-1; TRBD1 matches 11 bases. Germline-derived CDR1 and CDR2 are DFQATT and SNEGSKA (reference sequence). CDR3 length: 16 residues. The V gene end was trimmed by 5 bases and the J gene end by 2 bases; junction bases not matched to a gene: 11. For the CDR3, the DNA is TGCAGTGCTCCAATTTGGGACAGGGGGGGCCCCTACGAGCAGTACTTC. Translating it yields CSAPIWDRGGPYEQYF.

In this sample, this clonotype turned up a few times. CDR3 loop: CASRSDRGYNQPQHF. In nucleotides, the CDR3 is TGTGCCAGCAGGTCGGACAGGGGGTACAATCAGCCCCAGCATTTT. This chain connects TRBV12-3 or TRBV12-4 to TRBJ1-5, with 10 bases that match TRBD1. The CDR3 is 15 amino acids. The V segment lost 6 bases and the J segment 3 bases; nucleotides outside the gene matches: 5.

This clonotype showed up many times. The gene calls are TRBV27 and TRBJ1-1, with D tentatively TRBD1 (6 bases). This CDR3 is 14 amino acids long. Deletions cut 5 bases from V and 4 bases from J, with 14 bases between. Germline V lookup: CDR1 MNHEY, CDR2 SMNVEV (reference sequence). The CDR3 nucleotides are TGTGCCAGCAGTGTCTTGACAGGCCGCACTGAAGCTTTCTTT. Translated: CASSVLTGRTEAFF.

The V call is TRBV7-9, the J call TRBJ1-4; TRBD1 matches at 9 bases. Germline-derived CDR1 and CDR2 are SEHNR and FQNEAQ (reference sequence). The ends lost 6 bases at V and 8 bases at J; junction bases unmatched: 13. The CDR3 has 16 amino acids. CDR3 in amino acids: CASRPALDRGMEKLFF. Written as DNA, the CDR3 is TGTGCCAGCAGGCCCGCCCTAGACAGGGGGATGGAAAAACTGTTTTTT.

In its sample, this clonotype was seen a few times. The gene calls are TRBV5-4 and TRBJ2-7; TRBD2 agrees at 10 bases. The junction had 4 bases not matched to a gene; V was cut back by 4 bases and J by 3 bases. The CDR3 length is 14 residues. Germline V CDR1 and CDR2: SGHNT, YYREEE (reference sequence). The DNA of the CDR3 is TGTGCCAGCAGCAGAGCGGGGGGGAACTACGAGCAGTACTTC. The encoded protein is CASSRAGGNYEQYF.

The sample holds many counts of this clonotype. CDR3 protein: CASSRGTGGSTDTQYF. CDR3 nucleotide sequence: TGTGCCAGCAGCAGAGGGACAGGGGGAAGCACAGATACGCAGTATTTT. V is TRBV5-4 and J is TRBJ2-3; 11 bases map to TRBD1. The trim removed 4 bases at V and 0 bases at J, leaving 4 bases unmatched. The CDR3 runs to 16 residues. Germline values: CDR1 SGHNT, CDR2 YYREEE (reference sequence).

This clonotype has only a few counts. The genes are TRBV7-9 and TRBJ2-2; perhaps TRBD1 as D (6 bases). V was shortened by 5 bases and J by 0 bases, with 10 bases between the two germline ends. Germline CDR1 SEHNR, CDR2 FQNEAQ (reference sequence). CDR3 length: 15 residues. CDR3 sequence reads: CASSQGSPNTGELFF. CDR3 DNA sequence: TGTGCCAGCAGCCAGGGGAGCCCGAACACCGGGGAGCTGTTTTTT.

The CDR3 DNA reads as TGTGCCAGCAGTTTGGGACTAGCGGGGGTTGTAGATACGCAGTATTTT. Translation gives CASSLGLAGVVDTQYF. The chain employs TRBV12-3 or TRBV12-4 and TRBJ2-3, with 14 nucleotides matching TRBD2. Trimming cost V 3 bases and J 5 bases; bases outside gene matches: 4. The CDR3 spans 16 residues.

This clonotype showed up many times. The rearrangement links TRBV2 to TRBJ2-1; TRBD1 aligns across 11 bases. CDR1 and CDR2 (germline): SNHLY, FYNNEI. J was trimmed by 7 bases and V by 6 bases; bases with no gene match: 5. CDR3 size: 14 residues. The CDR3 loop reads CASRRDRGNNEQFF. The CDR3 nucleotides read TGTGCCAGCAGGCGGGACAGGGGGAATAATGAGCAGTTCTTC.